The rows below give T cell receptor beta chains drawn from one sample of a study of T cells in Graves' hyperthyroidism and ophthalmopathy. Using its own MiXCR run on the multiplex PCR reads, TCRdb lists one record per CDR3 protein. The sample records 300,000 to 350,000 distinct CDR3 sequences, about 21% being singletons. The material sequenced was blood. The receptors were sampled from a woman aged 45-60 years with Graves' hyperthyroidism. Each CDR3 is given with its conserved first and last residue. A D gene is named only where the DNA matches it firmly. Where a row states a size, it is once, few, many or the class of an expanded clone; other rows omit it.

clone size	D gene	V gene	J gene	CDR3 DNA	CDR3 protein
NA	TRBD2	TRBV28	TRBJ2-1	TGTGCCAGCAGTAAAAGCGGGGGGGCCAAAAATGAGCAGTTCTTC	CASSKSGGAKNEQFF
many	NA	TRBV28	TRBJ1-2	TGTGCCAGCACCTTCTCTGGGGAGGGTGGCTACACCTTC	CASTFSGEGGYTF
many	NA	TRBV30	TRBJ1-1	TGTGCCTGGGACTGGGACAACTGGTCGAACACTGAAGCTTTCTTT	CAWDWDNWSNTEAFF
NA	NA	TRBV7-2	TRBJ1-2	TGTGCCAGCAGCTTAGTGGTGGGGCTCGTTAACTATGGCTACACCTTC	CASSLVVGLVNYGYTF
NA	TRBD2	TRBV29-1	TRBJ2-2	TGCAGCGTCAGATTGGCGGGGGGGAACACCGGGGAGCTGTTTTTT	CSVRLAGGNTGELFF
NA	TRBD1	TRBV10-3	TRBJ1-2	TGTGCCATCAGTATAGGACAGGGGGATGGCTACACCTTC	CAISIGQGDGYTF
many	NA	TRBV6-1	TRBJ2-7	TGTGCCAGCAGTTACCTCCAGGGTAAGGACGAGCAGTACTTC	CASSYLQGKDEQYF
many	NA	TRBV5-8	TRBJ2-6	TGTGCCAGCAGGTACACTGGGGCCAACGTCCTGACTTTC	CASRYTGANVLTF
once	TRBD1	TRBV7-2	TRBJ2-7	TGTGCCAGCCTAGGGGGCGTTTCCTACGAGCAGTACTTC	CASLGGVSYEQYF
NA	TRBD2	TRBV19	TRBJ2-1	TGTGCCAGTAGTAGCGGGGGATGGACGGATTCCTACAATGAGCAGTTCTTC	CASSSGGWTDSYNEQFF
NA	TRBD1	TRBV7-9	TRBJ2-7	TGTGCCAGCAGTCCCGGGACAGGGAATAACGAGCAGTACTTC	CASSPGTGNNEQYF
few	NA	TRBV2	TRBJ1-5	TGTGCCAGCAAGAGTCTGACAGCGCTTCATCAGCCCCAGCATTTT	CASKSLTALHQPQHF
many	NA	TRBV10-3	TRBJ2-7	TGTGCCATCAGCGGCACTTCTTACGAGCAGTACTTC	CAISGTSYEQYF
NA	NA	TRBV7-6	TRBJ2-7	TGTGCCAGCAGCTTGGGACTTCGCTCCTACGAGCAGTACTTC	CASSLGLRSYEQYF
NA	NA	TRBV6-1	TRBJ1-5	TGTGCCAGTGGGTATAGCAATCAGCCCCAGCATTTT	CASGYSNQPQHF
many	TRBD1	TRBV20-1	TRBJ1-4	TGCAGTGCTAGAGTTCCGGGACAGAGTAATGAAAAACTGTTTTTT	CSARVPGQSNEKLFF
many	TRBD2	TRBV10-3	TRBJ2-3	TGTGCCATCAGACCGGGACTAGCGGGGGCTGATACGCAGTATTTT	CAIRPGLAGADTQYF
NA	TRBD2	TRBV20-1	TRBJ2-7	TGCAATGCAGACGGACTAGCGGGAGGGAGCTCCTACGAGCAGTACTTC	CNADGLAGGSSYEQYF
NA	NA	TRBV7-2	TRBJ2-3	TGTGCCAGCAGCCGACTAGTGGATACGCAGTATTTT	CASSRLVDTQYF
many	NA	TRBV11-3	TRBJ1-2	TGTGCCAGCAGCCCGACTCGACAGGCTAACTATGGCTACACCTTC	CASSPTRQANYGYTF
many	TRBD1	TRBV27	TRBJ1-2	TGTGCCAGCAGAAAACAGGGGAAGAACTATGGCTACACCTTC	CASRKQGKNYGYTF
few	TRBD2	TRBV10-3	TRBJ2-1	TGTGCCATCGGACGGGAGGAGTACAATGAGCAGTTCTTC	CAIGREEYNEQFF
many	NA	TRBV11-2	TRBJ2-1	TGTGCCAGCAGCATAGGGCAGGGTCTTAACAATGAGCAGTTCTTC	CASSIGQGLNNEQFF
NA	TRBD1	TRBV12-3/TRBV12-4	TRBJ1-2	TGTGCCAGCAGTTTATTTGGGATAGGGACAGGGTATGGCTACACCTTC	CASSLFGIGTGYGYTF
NA	NA	TRBV3-1	TRBJ1-1	TGTGCCAGCAGCCAAACGGGAAATGGTGAAGCTTTCTTT	CASSQTGNGEAFF
NA	NA	TRBV6-1	TRBJ2-3	TGTGCCACCCTTTGGTCCGATACGCAGTATTTT	CATLWSDTQYF
few	NA	TRBV12-3/TRBV12-4	TRBJ2-5	TGTGCCAGCAGTTTCTTGTTCCCCCTTTACTTC	CASSFLFPLYF
NA	NA	TRBV10-3	TRBJ2-7	TGTGCCATCAGTGAGGGAGGTAACGAGCAGTACTTC	CAISEGGNEQYF
NA	NA	TRBV3-1	TRBJ2-2	TGTGCCAGCAGCCAAGAGGGCGGGCTAGCGACCCGTACCGGGGAGCTGTTTTTT	CASSQEGGLATRTGELFF
few	TRBD1	TRBV2	TRBJ1-5	TGTGCCAGCAGTCGGACAGGGGACCTTCAGCCCCAGCATTTT	CASSRTGDLQPQHF
few	TRBD2	TRBV7-2	TRBJ2-1	TGTGCCAGCAGCTTAGAAGCGGGGACCACCTACAATGAGCAGTTCTTC	CASSLEAGTTYNEQFF
NA	TRBD2	TRBV7-3	TRBJ2-3	TGTGCCAGCAGCTTAACGATTCCCGGGGGGAGCACAGATACGCAGTATTTT	CASSLTIPGGSTDTQYF
NA	TRBD2	TRBV5-5	TRBJ2-3	TGTGCCAGCAGCCGTCCGGGACTAGCGGAACTAGATACGCAGTATTTT	CASSRPGLAELDTQYF
many	NA	TRBV2	TRBJ2-3	TGTGCCAGGGCTCCCCTAAGCACAGATACGCAGTATTTT	CARAPLSTDTQYF
few	NA	TRBV5-1	TRBJ1-2	TGCGCCAGCAGCATGGACAGCCGCTATGGCTACACCTTC	CASSMDSRYGYTF
many	NA	TRBV12-3/TRBV12-4	TRBJ2-7	TGTGCCAGCAGTTTCGGACAGACCCGGGCCTTTTCCTACGAGCAGTACTTC	CASSFGQTRAFSYEQYF
many	NA	TRBV11-3	TRBJ2-5	TGTGCCAGCAGCTTAGGTGGTCCGTTCGGGGAGACCCAGTACTTC	CASSLGGPFGETQYF
NA	NA	TRBV7-2	TRBJ2-7	TGTGCCAGCAGCTGGCTTGCGGGAAGCGAGCAGTACTTC	CASSWLAGSEQYF
once	TRBD2	TRBV18	TRBJ2-2	TGTGCCAGCTTACGACTAGCGGGCGAATCGAACACCGGGGAGCTGTTTTTT	CASLRLAGESNTGELFF
few	NA	TRBV6-1	TRBJ2-3	TGTGCCAGCAGTTCACTAGGAGATACGCAGTATTTT	CASSSLGDTQYF
NA	TRBD2	TRBV7-2	TRBJ2-3	TGTGCCAGCAGCTTAGGCGTTGCGGGAGTACAAGGAGATACGCAGTATTTT	CASSLGVAGVQGDTQYF
many	NA	TRBV11-2	TRBJ2-3	TGTGCCAGCAGCTTAGGGACTAGCACAGATACGCAGTATTTT	CASSLGTSTDTQYF
NA	TRBD1	TRBV29-1	TRBJ2-7	TGCAGCGTTGAAGGGGACAGGGGCGACTACGAGCAGTACTTC	CSVEGDRGDYEQYF
few	NA	TRBV10-3	TRBJ1-5	TGTGCCATCAGTGCAGCCGATAATCAGCCCCAGCATTTT	CAISAADNQPQHF
NA	TRBD1	TRBV12-3/TRBV12-4	TRBJ1-2	TGTGCCAGCAGTGTAATAAAGAGGGACAGGACATATGGCTACACCTTC	CASSVIKRDRTYGYTF
NA	NA	TRBV20-1	TRBJ1-3	TGCAGTGCGGGGGACCGTTTCTCTGGAAACACCATATATTTT	CSAGDRFSGNTIYF
NA	TRBD1	TRBV19	TRBJ2-1	TGTGCCAGTAGTATAAAGGTGGCTAGCCCAGGGGGTGAGCAGTTCTTC	CASSIKVASPGGEQFF
many	NA	TRBV14	TRBJ2-5	TGTGCCAGCAGCCAGGAATGGACAATGGAGACCCAGTACTTC	CASSQEWTMETQYF